The next 18 T cell receptor beta chains were all read from a single sample in a study of cytomegalovirus exposure and HLA in healthy donors. This PCR relied on a set of 60 Vbeta primers and 13 Jbeta primers. Repertoires were generated with immunoSEQ multiplex PCR, while TCRdb's copy carries only in-frame clones and drops some. The table includes about 52,000 clones, about three quarters detected once. Sample: PBMCs. Source of these receptors: a woman in her forties or fifties in good health and CMV-seronegative.

The table lists this clone with a count of one. The chain is built from TRBV19 and TRBJ1-2; D possibly corresponds to TRBD1 (5 bases). Germline V gives CDR1 LNHDA, CDR2 SQIVND (reference sequence). The CDR3 loop spans 15 amino acids. The germline V and J ends were trimmed by 7 bases and 7 bases, with 22 bases remaining between them. CDR3 sequence (DNA): TGTGCCAGTAATATTGGGGCAGGCCTCCTAGGTGGCTACACCTTC. Protein sequence: CASNIGAGLLGGYTF.

The rearrangement uses TRBV2 and TRBJ1-4, with TRBD1 matching over 7 bases. V trimming: 8 bases; J trimming: 0 bases; junction bases outside the gene matches: 6. The CDR3 loop spans 15 amino acids. Germline V gene data show CDR1 as SNHLY and CDR2 as FYNNEI. This chain's CDR3 is CASSRQGATNEKLFF. As DNA, the CDR3 is TGTGCCAGCTCTAGACAGGGTGCAACTAATGAAAAACTGTTTTTT.

This clone was picked up a small number of times. The chain is built from TRBV6-6 and TRBJ2-7; D perhaps matches TRBD1 (6 bases). The CDR3 length is 13 residues. The V and J ends lost 6 bases and 3 bases respectively, with 12 bases between them. Germline V gives CDR1 MNHNY, CDR2 SVGAGI (reference sequence). CDR3 DNA: TGTGCCAGCAGCCACACAGGGAACTACGAGCAGTACTTC. Its protein product is CASSHTGNYEQYF.

The genes are TRBV7-9 and TRBJ2-5; TRBD2 agrees at 7 bases. This CDR3 is 13 amino acids long. V lost 1 base, J lost 6 bases, and 2 bases stayed unmatched. CDR1 and CDR2 (germline): SEHNR, FQNEAQ (reference sequence). Written as DNA, the CDR3 is TGTGCCAGCAGCTTAGGGGGGGGTCAGACCCAGTACTTC. It codes for CASSLGGGQTQYF.

DNA for the CDR3: TGCGCCAGCAGCTTTTCCACCGGGACAGGTAACATTCAGTACTTC. Its translation is CASSFSTGTGNIQYF. The chain couples TRBV5-1 to TRBJ2-4, with 8 bases identical to TRBD1. The CDR3 extends over 15 amino acids. CDR1 and CDR2 from the germline V gene are SGHRS and YFSETQ. The V and J ends lost 2 bases and 7 bases, in that order; junction bases with no gene match: 8.

The rearrangement uses TRBV2 and TRBJ1-2; 8 bases fit TRBD1. Trimming removed 4 bases from V and 9 bases from J; junction bases left unmatched: 7. This CDR3 is built from 13 residues. CDR1 is SNHLY and CDR2 is FYNNEI in the germline V gene. The CDR3, as DNA: TGTGCCAGCAGTGGGGCAGGGGGCGATAGCTACACCTTC. The encoded protein is CASSGAGGDSYTF.

This chain connects TRBV28 to TRBJ1-2; no clear D. This CDR3 comprises 12 residues. The germline gives CDR1 MDHEN, CDR2 SYDVKM. Trimming pared 5 bases from V and 8 bases from J, leaving 12 bases between. The CDR3 loop is CASSPLKRGYTF. CDR3 sequence (DNA): TGTGCCAGCAGTCCCCTGAAGCGAGGCTACACCTTC.

This clone was picked up one time. The rearrangement joins TRBV6-5 to TRBJ2-7; D uncertain. The CDR3 totals 11 residues. Germline loops: CDR1 MNHEY, CDR2 SVGAGI. V shed 6 bases and J shed 3 bases, with 6 bases lying between them. In DNA form, the CDR3 reads TGTGCCAGCAGGAACGGCTACGAGCAGTACTTC. Its protein is CASRNGYEQYF.

This clone was seen only once. The chain recombines TRBV27 with TRBJ1-5, with TRBD1 as a possible D gene (5 bases). Trimming took off 0 bases at V and 7 bases at J, with 10 bases between the two ends. The CDR3 runs 14 residues. Germline CDR1 is MNHEY and CDR2 is SMNVEV (reference sequence). For the CDR3, the DNA is TGTGCCAGCAGTTTATCAGGGGCTAGGCAGCCCCAGCATTTT. This codes for CASSLSGARQPQHF.

The rearrangement links TRBV19 to TRBJ2-7; possible D gene TRBD2, 5 bases. Germline values: CDR1 LNHDA, CDR2 SQIVND (reference sequence). The germline V and J ends were trimmed by 3 bases and 0 bases, with 15 bases remaining between them. The CDR3 has 16 residues. The CDR3 sequence is CASSIGGRISSYEQYF. In DNA form, the CDR3 reads TGTGCCAGTAGTATCGGAGGTAGGATAAGCTCCTACGAGCAGTACTTC.

This clone showed up just a few times. The CDR3 loop reads CASSSQGVDTGELFF. The CDR3 coding sequence is TGTGCCAGCAGCTCCCAGGGGGTGGACACCGGGGAGCTGTTTTTT. V and J are TRBV9 and TRBJ2-2; TRBD1 matches at 7 bases. Germline CDR1 is SGDLS and CDR2 is YYNGEE. With 4 bases clipped from V and 3 bases from J, the junction kept 6 bases outside the gene matches. The CDR3 has 15 residues.

This clone was counted only a few times. V and J are TRBV5-6 and TRBJ2-1, with 8 nucleotides matching TRBD2. This CDR3 is 15 amino acids long. The germline V gene encodes CDR1 SGHDT and CDR2 YYEEEE. V shed 5 bases, J shed 2 bases, and the junction held 6 bases outside the gene matches. The CDR3 DNA follows: TGTGCCAGCAGACGAGCGGGGGATGCCTACAATGAGCAGTTCTTC. It specifies CASRRAGDAYNEQFF.

J is TRBJ1-2 and V is TRBV7-9, with TRBD1 matching 7 bases. The CDR3 runs 15 residues. The germline V gene encodes CDR1 SEHNR and CDR2 FQNEAQ (reference sequence). Trimming at V came to 5 bases and at J to 0 bases, leaving 6 bases not matched to a gene. CDR3 in amino acids: CASSKGQPANYGYTF. CDR3 sequence (DNA): TGTGCCAGCAGCAAGGGACAGCCAGCTAACTATGGCTACACCTTC. Looking up the rest from reference TRBV7-9 and TRBJ1-2 gives the full variable domain: DTGVSQNPRHKITKRGQNVTFRCDPISEHNRLYWYRQTLGQGPEFLTYFQNEAQLEKSRLLSDRFSAERPKGSFSTLEIQRTEQGDSAMYLCASSKGQPANYGYTFGSGTRLTVV.

This chain uses TRBV9 with TRBJ2-5, with TRBD2 matching over 11 bases. In germline, CDR1 is SGDLS, CDR2 YYNGEE. The CDR3 runs 18 residues. Germline trimming cut 0 bases from V and 0 bases from J; bases unmatched to any gene: 7. CDR3 residues: CASSVVASGGPHQETQYF. The CDR3 region has the DNA TGTGCCAGCAGCGTAGTGGCTAGCGGGGGGCCCCACCAAGAGACCCAGTACTTC.

J is TRBJ2-5 and V is TRBV27; perhaps TRBD2 as D (5 bases). Trimming shortened V by 2 bases and J by 4 bases, and 14 bases separated the two germline ends. This CDR3 has 15 residues. CDR1 is MNHEY and CDR2 is SMNVEV in the germline V gene (reference sequence). CDR3 nucleotide sequence: TGTGCCAGCAGTTTAGGAGGCCCCACCTCAGAGACCCAGTACTTC. Its protein product is CASSLGGPTSETQYF.

The J gene is TRBJ2-1, the V gene TRBV6-1, with 8 bases aligning to TRBD1. V dropped 6 bases and J dropped 8; count of bases not matched to a gene: 6. The CDR3 runs 13 residues. Germline-derived CDR1 and CDR2 are MNHNS and SASEGT. CDR3 nucleotide sequence: TGTGCCAGCAGCCTGACAGGGGACCATGAGCAGTTCTTC. It translates to CASSLTGDHEQFF.

The gene calls are TRBV19 and TRBJ2-1; 7 bases agree with TRBD1. The CDR3 contains 15 residues. Per germline, CDR1 LNHDA and CDR2 SQIVND (reference sequence). J was trimmed by 3 bases and V by 3 bases; bases with no gene match: 5. The CDR3 nucleotides read TGTGCCAGTAGTATCGTACAGGGGTACTACAATGAGCAGTTCTTC. The encoded protein is CASSIVQGYYNEQFF.

The genes are TRBV5-1 and TRBJ1-2, with 7 bases that match TRBD1. This CDR3 contains 13 residues. The ends lost 6 bases at V and 9 bases at J; junction bases unmatched: 11. The V gene's germline CDR1 is SGHRS and CDR2 YFSETQ. The CDR3 nucleotides read TGCGCCAGCACTCAGACAGGGTTTGAGAGCTACACCTTC. This encodes CASTQTGFESYTF.